A selection of T cell receptor beta chains follows, all from one sample in a study of T cell responses to AZD1222 COVID-19 vaccine. Method: immunoSEQ multiplex PCR; TCRdb's copy keeps in-frame clones and lacks some. Of tens of thousands of clones in the sample, less than 85% are singletons; the top ten hold around 50%. The input for sequencing was peripheral blood, taken 28 days after the second AZD1222 dose. All receptors come from an adult who received the AZD1222 COVID-19 vaccine. Both conserved end residues are part of each CDR3. A D gene is named only where the DNA matches it firmly. A row's size may be missing; if present it is once, few, many or a size class.

-	TRBV27	TRBJ1-5	-	TGTGCCAGCAGTTTGACAGGTGAACAGCCCCAGCATTTT	CASSLTGEQPQHF
-	TRBV19	TRBJ2-5	TRBD2	TGTGCCAGTAGTATAATCCTAGCGGAAGAGACCCAGTACTTC	CASSIILAEETQYF
-	TRBV3-1/TRBV3-2	TRBJ2-7	TRBD2	TGTGCCAGCACCACAAGGGTCGGACTAGTAGACTACGAGCAGTACTTC	CASTTRVGLVDYEQYF
once	TRBV9	TRBJ2-3	-	TGTGCCAGCAGCGTAGGTGTGGGAGCAGATACGCAGTATTTT	CASSVGVGADTQYF
-	TRBV7-2	TRBJ2-1	TRBD1	TGTGCCAGCAGCCCCACGTCCATGGGACAGGGGAATGAGCAGTTCTTC	CASSPTSMGQGNEQFF
-	TRBV11-2	TRBJ2-2	TRBD2	TGTGCCAGCAGCTTAGGTTTCTCGCGGGAGGGAACGAACACCGGGGAGCTGTTTTTT	CASSLGFSREGTNTGELFF
-	TRBV7-9	TRBJ2-7	TRBD2	TGTGCCAGCAGCTCCGGGACTAGCGGGAAATACGAGCAGTACTTC	CASSSGTSGKYEQYF
once	TRBV11-3	TRBJ2-1	TRBD1	TGTGCCAGCAGCTTAAGCAGGGGGAATGAGCAGTTCTTC	CASSLSRGNEQFF
-	TRBV5-1	TRBJ1-1	-	TGCGCCAGCAGCTTCGAGGGGTTGAACACTGAAGCTTTCTTT	CASSFEGLNTEAFF
-	TRBV27	TRBJ1-5	-	TGTGCCAGCAGTTGGCCGGGGCAGGGGAATCAGCCCCAGCATTTT	CASSWPGQGNQPQHF
-	TRBV6-2/TRBV6-3	TRBJ2-7	TRBD2	TGTGCCAGCAGTTACCCCCCTTCGGAGTTAGCGGGCCTCTACGAGCAGTACTTC	CASSYPPSELAGLYEQYF
few	TRBV28	TRBJ1-1	-	TGTGCCAGCAGTTTGCACCAAACAGGTCGTCTGAACACTGAAGCTTTCTTT	CASSLHQTGRLNTEAFF
-	TRBV10-3	TRBJ2-5	TRBD2	TGTGCCATCAGTGGGACTAGCGGGGGAGAGACCCAGTACTTC	CAISGTSGGETQYF
-	TRBV19	TRBJ1-2	-	TGTGCCAGTAGTCCAGGCGAATATGGCTACACCTTC	CASSPGEYGYTF
-	TRBV28	TRBJ2-3	TRBD2	TGTGCCAGCAGTTTACCGGGACTAGCGGGCAGCACAGATACGCAGTATTTT	CASSLPGLAGSTDTQYF
-	TRBV28	TRBJ1-3	-	TGTGCCAGCAGTTCCGCTCTGACGGCTGGAAACACCATATATTTT	CASSSALTAGNTIYF
-	TRBV28	TRBJ1-5	-	TGTGCCAGCGGGGCCGACAGCGGAGGTCCCCAGCATTTT	CASGADSGGPQHF
-	TRBV24-1	TRBJ2-5	-	TGTGCCACCAGAGATATCTCGGAGACCCAGTACTTC	CATRDISETQYF
-	TRBV5-4	TRBJ2-7	TRBD1	TGTGCCAGCAGCTTGGGACAGGGGAATTACGAGCAGTACTTC	CASSLGQGNYEQYF
-	TRBV7-8	TRBJ2-7	-	TGTGCCAGCAGCGTCCAGGACAGCCCCTACGAGCAGTACTTC	CASSVQDSPYEQYF
-	TRBV5-1	TRBJ2-3	-	TGCGCCAGCAGCTCCGGGCCCCCGACAGATACGCAGTATTTT	CASSSGPPTDTQYF
-	TRBV9	TRBJ1-4	TRBD1	TGTGCCAGCAGCGTCGGGACAGGGGGTCCTACTAATGAAAAACTGTTTTTT	CASSVGTGGPTNEKLFF
-	TRBV7-2	TRBJ1-1	-	TGTGCCAGCAGCTTAGTTGCAGGGAAGGACACTGAAGCTTTCTTT	CASSLVAGKDTEAFF
-	TRBV5-1	TRBJ2-4	TRBD1	TGCGCCAGCAGCTACGGACAGGGAGCAGCCAAAAACATTCAGTACTTC	CASSYGQGAAKNIQYF
-	TRBV12-2	TRBJ1-5	-	TGTGCAAGTCGCTCCGGGGACAGATTTAGCAATCAGCCCCAGCATTTT	CASRSGDRFSNQPQHF
few	TRBV9	TRBJ2-1	TRBD1	TGTGCCAGCAGCGTTAGGACAGGGGCCTACAATGAGCAGTTCTTC	CASSVRTGAYNEQFF
-	TRBV7-2	TRBJ2-1	TRBD2	TGTGCCAGCAGTCGACTAGCGGGGGGGAAATACAATGAGCAGTTCTTC	CASSRLAGGKYNEQFF
-	TRBV27	TRBJ1-1	TRBD1	TGTGCCACCAGCGCAGGGGGTAATACTGAAGCTTTCTTT	CATSAGGNTEAFF
-	TRBV28	TRBJ1-4	-	TGTGCCAGCAGTTACCCGCTGGGAGGAGCTACTGCAACTAATGAAAAACTGTTTTTT	CASSYPLGGATATNEKLFF
-	TRBV7-6	TRBJ2-7	TRBD1	TGTGCCAGCAGCTCCGGGACAGCCTACTACGAGCAGTACTTC	CASSSGTAYYEQYF
-	TRBV6-5	TRBJ2-4	-	TGTGCCAGCATCAGGTCCAGCGGGCAAAACATTCAGTACTTC	CASIRSSGQNIQYF
-	TRBV12-3/TRBV12-4	TRBJ1-4	-	TGTGCCAGCAGGACAGCCCCTAATGAAAAACTGTTTTTT	CASRTAPNEKLFF
-	TRBV28	TRBJ1-1	-	TGTGCCAGCAGTCTGGGAGGGGGCACTGAAGCTTTCTTT	CASSLGGGTEAFF
few	TRBV11-2	TRBJ1-5	-	TGTGCCAGCAGCTTAGATTGGGGTCAGCCCCAGCATTTT	CASSLDWGQPQHF
-	TRBV28	TRBJ1-2	-	TGTGCCAGCAGTTTTGATCTAAACTATGGCTACACCTTC	CASSFDLNYGYTF
-	TRBV4-2	TRBJ1-1	-	TGTGCCAGCAGCCATACCGGGACTGAAGCTTTCTTT	CASSHTGTEAFF
-	TRBV28	TRBJ2-3	TRBD1	TGTGCCAGCAGTTCCTCAGGGGGCATAATCACAGATACGCAGTATTTT	CASSSSGGIITDTQYF
-	TRBV19	TRBJ2-7	-	TGTGCCAGTAGTATAGCTCAGGGCAACGAGCAGTACTTC	CASSIAQGNEQYF
-	TRBV6-5	TRBJ2-7	TRBD2	TGTGCCAGCACTCGGCGGGAGGGGATTTCCTACGAGCAGTACTTC	CASTRREGISYEQYF
-	TRBV7-3	TRBJ2-3	-	TGTGCCAGCAAGGGGGGGGCCCCCACAGATACGCAGTATTTT	CASKGGAPTDTQYF
-	TRBV7-9	TRBJ2-1	-	TGTGCCAGCAGCTTAGGTTCGATACTCTCCTACAATGAGCAGTTCTTC	CASSLGSILSYNEQFF
-	TRBV2	TRBJ2-3	TRBD2	TGTGCCAGCAGTGTATTTAGCGGGGACACAGATACGCAGTATTTT	CASSVFSGDTDTQYF
-	TRBV5-8	TRBJ2-5	TRBD2	TGTGCCAGCAGCTTCGGGACTAGTCAAGAGACCCAGTACTTC	CASSFGTSQETQYF
once	TRBV7-8	TRBJ1-6	TRBD1	TGTGCCAGCAGCTTCAGGACAGGGGTGGGTAATTCACCCCTCCACTTT	CASSFRTGVGNSPLHF
-	TRBV5-4	TRBJ2-2	TRBD2	TGTGCCAGCAGCCGAGAGCGGGGCCACGGGGAGCTGTTTTTT	CASSRERGHGELFF
medium-sized	TRBV7-2	TRBJ2-5	TRBD2	TGTGCCAGCAGCTTATACGGGGGGGAGACCCAGTACTTC	CASSLYGGETQYF
-	TRBV21-1	TRBJ2-7	-	TGTGCCAGCAGCACTACCTACGAGCAGTACTTC	CASSTTYEQYF
few	TRBV5-8	TRBJ2-3	TRBD2	TGTGCCAGCAGCTGGGGAGGGGCCCCACGTTCCACAGATACGCAGTATTTT	CASSWGGAPRSTDTQYF
few	TRBV3-1/TRBV3-2	TRBJ2-1	-	TGTGCCAGCAGCCAAGAGGCGCAGGGGTTAGATGAGCAGTTCTTC	CASSQEAQGLDEQFF
few	TRBV4-2	TRBJ2-7	-	TGTGCCAGCAGCCAACAATCTGGGTCCTACGAGCAGTACTTC	CASSQQSGSYEQYF
-	TRBV28	TRBJ2-5	-	TGTGCCACCCAGCGTTTGAGTTCGAAGACCCAGTACTTC	CATQRLSSKTQYF